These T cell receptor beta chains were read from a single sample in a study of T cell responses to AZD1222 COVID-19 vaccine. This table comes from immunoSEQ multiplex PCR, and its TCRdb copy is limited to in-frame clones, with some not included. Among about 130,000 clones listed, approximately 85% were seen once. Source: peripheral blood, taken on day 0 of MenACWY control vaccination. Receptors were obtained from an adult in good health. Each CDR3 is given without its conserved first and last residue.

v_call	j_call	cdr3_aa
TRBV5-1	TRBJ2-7	ASSLSGEPLISYEQY
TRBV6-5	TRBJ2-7	ASSYSGALSYEQY
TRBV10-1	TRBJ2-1	ASSESGRMEQF
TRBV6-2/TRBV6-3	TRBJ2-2	ASSSGARSGELF
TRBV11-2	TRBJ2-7	ASSPVGLGYEQY
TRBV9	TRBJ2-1	ASSGLKGNEQF
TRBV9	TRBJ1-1	ASSVAVNTEAF
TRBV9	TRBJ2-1	ASSEEVVAGGSEQF
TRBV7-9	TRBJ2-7	ASRIGGYEQY
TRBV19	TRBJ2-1	ASSTGQGLYNEQF
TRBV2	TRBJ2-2	ASTSRTGSGGELF
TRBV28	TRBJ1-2	ASRKFTGTALGYT
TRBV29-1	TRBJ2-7	SVDTLHEQY
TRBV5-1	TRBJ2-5	ASSLANPSQETQY
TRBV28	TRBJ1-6	ASSLTGPLSPLH
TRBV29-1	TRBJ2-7	SVETGRREQY
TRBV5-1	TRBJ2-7	ASSLGQNYEQY
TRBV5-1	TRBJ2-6	ASSLASGVSGANVLT
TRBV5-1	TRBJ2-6	ASQRFSSGANVLT
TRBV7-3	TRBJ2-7	AGGWSPMVWGTGFPHEQY
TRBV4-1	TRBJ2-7	ASSPSGIQTYEQY
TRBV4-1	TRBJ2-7	ASSHGDSYEQY
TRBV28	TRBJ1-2	ASSSGLTRFSYT
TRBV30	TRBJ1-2	AWSPGQGVYGYT